This T cell receptor (beta chain) was identified during a study of blood T cell repertoires in COVID-19. At the level of the study: The United States, Italy and Spain supplied acute and convalescent COVID-19 samples. From T cells, B-cell-depleted T cells, or PBMCs came the material, which was cDNA or gDNA.

A remark on this clone: Additional DNA sequences in this sample encode the identical CDR3.

In the original workflow: The authors estimated nucleated cell counts from reference gene primer amplification. Generated by immunoSEQ multiplex PCR, the TCRdb table keeps only in-frame clones and is missing some. V and J calls and clone size are copied from that table; D and trimming were computed from the DNA. The table has hundreds of thousands of clones, roughly 80% seen once. Seattle patient enrollment occurred during active infection, with longitudinal follow-up thereafter. The ends were cut back, 1 base at V and 4 bases at J, with 7 bases in the middle. This CDR3 contains 13 residues. Germline V CDR1 and CDR2: SGHTA, FQGNSA.

The sequence was obtained from an elderly woman with COVID-19, enrolled during active disease. What was sequenced was peripheral blood. This chain uses TRBV7-2 with TRBJ1-1, with D tentatively TRBD1 (5 bases). The CDR3 DNA follows: TGTGCCAGCAGCTTAGGGGGCGGCACTGAAGCTTTCTTT. Translation gives CASSLGGGTEAFF.